This T cell receptor beta chain was captured by sequencing in a study of beta chain features in type 1 diabetes. TCRB transcripts that were expressed got sequenced, as all of the isolated RNA had been reverse transcribed. The assay was immunoSEQ multiplex PCR, and TCRdb's table has in-frame clones only and misses some. This table holds 300,000 to 450,000 clones, 20% found once. This clone came up a few times. The material sequenced was naive CD4+ T cells from blood. The clonotype originates from a woman younger than 35 in good health.

CDR3 sequence: CSVEGGGEQYF. In nucleotides, the CDR3 is TGCAGCGTTGAAGGAGGGGGCGAGCAGTACTTC. The rearrangement joins TRBV29-1 to TRBJ2-7, with D possibly being TRBD1 (6 bases). The ends were cut back, 1 base at V and 6 bases at J, with 7 bases in the middle. The CDR3 length is 11 residues. Germline V CDR1 and CDR2: SQVTM, ANQGSEA.